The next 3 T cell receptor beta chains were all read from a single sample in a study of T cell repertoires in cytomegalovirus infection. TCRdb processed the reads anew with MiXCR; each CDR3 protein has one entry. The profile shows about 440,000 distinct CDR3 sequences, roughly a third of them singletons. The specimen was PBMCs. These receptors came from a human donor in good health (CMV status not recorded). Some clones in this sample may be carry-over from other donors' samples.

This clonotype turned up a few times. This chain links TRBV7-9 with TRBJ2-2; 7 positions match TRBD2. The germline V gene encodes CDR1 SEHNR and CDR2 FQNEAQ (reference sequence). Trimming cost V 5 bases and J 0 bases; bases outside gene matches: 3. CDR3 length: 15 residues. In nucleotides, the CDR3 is TGTGCCAGCAGCCCAGCGGGGTCGAACACCGGGGAGCTGTTTTTT. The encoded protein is CASSPAGSNTGELFF. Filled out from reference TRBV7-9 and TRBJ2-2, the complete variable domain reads DTGVSQNPRHKITKRGQNVTFRCDPISEHNRLYWYRQTLGQGPEFLTYFQNEAQLEKSRLLSDRFSAERPKGSFSTLEIQRTEQGDSAMYLCASSPAGSNTGELFFGEGSRLTVL.

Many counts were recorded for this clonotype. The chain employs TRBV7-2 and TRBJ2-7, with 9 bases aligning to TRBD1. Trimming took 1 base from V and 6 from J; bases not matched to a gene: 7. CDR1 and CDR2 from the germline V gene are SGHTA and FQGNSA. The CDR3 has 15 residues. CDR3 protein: CASSLDGTGMAEQYF. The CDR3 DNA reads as TGTGCCAGCAGCTTAGATGGGACAGGGATGGCCGAGCAGTACTTC.

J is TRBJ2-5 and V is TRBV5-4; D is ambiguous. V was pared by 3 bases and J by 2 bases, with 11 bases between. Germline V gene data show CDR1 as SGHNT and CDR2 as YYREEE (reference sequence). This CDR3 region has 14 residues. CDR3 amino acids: CASSSRRSQETQYF. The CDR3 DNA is TGTGCCAGCAGCTCCAGGCGGAGTCAAGAGACCCAGTACTTC.